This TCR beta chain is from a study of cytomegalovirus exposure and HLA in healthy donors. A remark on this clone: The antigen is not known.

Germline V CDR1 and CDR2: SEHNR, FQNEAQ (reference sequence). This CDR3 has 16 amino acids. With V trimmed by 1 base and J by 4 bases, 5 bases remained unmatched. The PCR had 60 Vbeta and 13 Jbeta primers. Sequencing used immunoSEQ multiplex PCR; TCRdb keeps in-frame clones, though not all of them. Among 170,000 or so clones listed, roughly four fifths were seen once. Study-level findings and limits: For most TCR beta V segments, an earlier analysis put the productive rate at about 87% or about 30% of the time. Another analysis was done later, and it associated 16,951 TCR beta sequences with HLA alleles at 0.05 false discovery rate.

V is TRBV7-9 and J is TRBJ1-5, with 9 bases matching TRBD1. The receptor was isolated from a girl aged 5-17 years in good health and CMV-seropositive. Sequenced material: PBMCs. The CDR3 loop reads CASSLGTGDGNQPQHF. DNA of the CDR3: TGTGCCAGCAGCTTAGGGACAGGGGACGGAAATCAGCCCCAGCATTTT.